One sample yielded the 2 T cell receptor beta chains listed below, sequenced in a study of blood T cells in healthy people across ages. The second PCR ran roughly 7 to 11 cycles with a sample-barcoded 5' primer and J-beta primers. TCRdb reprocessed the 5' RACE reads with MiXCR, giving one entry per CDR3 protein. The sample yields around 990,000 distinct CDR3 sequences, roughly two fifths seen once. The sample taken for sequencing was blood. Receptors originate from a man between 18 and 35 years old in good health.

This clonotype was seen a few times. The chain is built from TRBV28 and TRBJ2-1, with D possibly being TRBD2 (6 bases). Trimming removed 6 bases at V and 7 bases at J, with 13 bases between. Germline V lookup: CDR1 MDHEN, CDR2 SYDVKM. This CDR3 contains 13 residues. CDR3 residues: CASRWGVKNEQFF. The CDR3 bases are TGTGCCAGCAGATGGGGGGTGAAGAATGAGCAGTTCTTC.

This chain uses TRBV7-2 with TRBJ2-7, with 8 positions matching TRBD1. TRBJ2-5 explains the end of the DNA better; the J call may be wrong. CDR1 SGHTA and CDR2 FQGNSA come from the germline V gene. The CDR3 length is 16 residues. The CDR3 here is CASSPTLDRGRETQYF. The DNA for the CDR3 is TGTGCCAGCAGCCCAACTCTCGACAGGGGCCGAGAGACCCAGTACTTC.